One and the same sample provided the 10 T cell receptor beta chains below, sequenced in a study of T-cell reconstitution after alpha-beta-depleted transplantation in children. Construction of the TCRbeta library involved unique molecular identifiers. TCRdb re-called the PCR reads through MiXCR, storing one row per CDR3 protein. The profile shows about 300,000 distinct CDR3 sequences, 6% to 10% of them singletons. The antigens these receptors bind are not known. Study-level results: Once a year had passed after transplant, T-cell counts and diversity came mostly from newly produced T cells.

The input for sequencing was peripheral blood, taken 360 days after TCRalphabeta/CD19-depleted stem cell transplant. The receptors originated from a female patient between 2 and 15 years old who had a stem cell transplant for Fanconi anemia, so the T cells may come from the graft donor.

Many counts were recorded for this clonotype. The chain uses TRBV6-4 and TRBJ2-1, with a tentative D call TRBD1 (5 bases). Germline-derived CDR1 and CDR2 are MRHNA and SNTAGT. Trimming cost V 3 bases and J 1 base, with 7 bases left between them. The CDR3 covers 14 residues. The CDR3 DNA follows: TGTGCCAGCAGTGAGGCAGGGTCCTACAATGAGCAGTTCTTC. This sequence encodes CASSEAGSYNEQFF.

The rearrangement links TRBV6-5 to TRBJ1-6, with no clear D. The V end lost 0 bases, the J end lost 0 bases, and 6 bases lay between the germline ends. The CDR3 extends over 16 amino acids. Per the germline V gene, CDR1 is MNHEY and CDR2 is SVGAGI. CDR3 region: CASSYSVNSYNSPLHF. The CDR3 coding sequence is TGTGCCAGCAGTTACTCAGTCAACTCCTATAATTCACCCCTCCACTTT.

The sample holds many counts of this clonotype. The gene calls are TRBV10-2 and TRBJ1-1; the D is unclear. This CDR3 has 13 amino acids. From germline, CDR1 is WSHSY and CDR2 SAAADI. The V gene lost 9 bases and the J gene lost 7 bases, with 18 bases spanning the gap. The chain's CDR3 is CASLGGDGDEAFF. The CDR3, as DNA: TGCGCCAGTCTGGGCGGGGATGGTGATGAAGCTTTCTTT.

At least ten counts were recorded for this clonotype. The chain uses TRBV7-2 and TRBJ2-2; 10 positions agree with TRBD2. Per germline, CDR1 SGHTA and CDR2 FQGNSA. The CDR3 spans 15 residues. V was pared by 6 bases and J by 7 bases, with 8 bases of the junction left unmatched. CDR3 DNA sequence: TGTGCCAGCAGGCCAGCGGGAGGGCCCAGCGGGGAGCTGTTTTTT. Its translation is CASRPAGGPSGELFF.

DNA for the CDR3: TGTGCCAGCAGCCCCGGACTAGCGGGCACCCATGGTGAGCAGTTCTTC. It translates to CASSPGLAGTHGEQFF. The chain uses TRBV3-1 and TRBJ2-1; TRBD2 matches 11 bases. This CDR3 is built from 16 residues. Trimming removed 4 bases from V and 9 bases from J; junction bases left unmatched: 11. CDR1 and CDR2 (germline): LGHDT, YNNKEL (reference sequence).

This clonotype showed up just a few times. This chain uses TRBV2 with TRBJ1-5; TRBD1 matches 10 bases. V trimming: 9 bases; J trimming: 6 bases; junction bases outside the gene matches: 14. Looked up from germline, CDR1 is SNHLY and CDR2 is FYNNEI. The CDR3 runs 16 residues. The CDR3 nucleotides read TGTGCCAGTACTCCCCAAAGGACAGGGGGAGGTCAGCCCCAGCATTTT. Protein product: CASTPQRTGGGQPQHF.

Ten or more counts support this clonotype. The J gene is TRBJ1-1, the V gene TRBV4-3, with unresolved D. The CDR3 has 13 residues. Germline-derived CDR1 and CDR2 are LGHNA and YSLEER. Trimming left V 6 bases short and J 2 bases short, with 10 bases between. CDR3 residues: CASSIGANTEAFF. The DNA for the CDR3 is TGCGCCAGCAGTATAGGAGCCAACACTGAAGCTTTCTTT.

This clonotype has just a few counts. The chain links TRBV18 to TRBJ2-3; TRBD2 agrees at 10 bases. Germline CDR1 and CDR2: KGHSH and LQKENI. Unmatched junction bases numbered 9, after V lost 6 bases and J lost 3 bases. The CDR3 runs 16 residues. CDR3 nucleotide sequence: TGTGCCAGCTCGCCGTCGGTACTAGCGGGGACAGATACGCAGTATTTT. This sequence encodes CASSPSVLAGTDTQYF.

This clonotype was counted many times. The chain links TRBV12-3 or TRBV12-4 to TRBJ2-7; D possibly uses TRBD1 or TRBD2 (5 bases each). With 3 bases removed from V and 3 bases from J, the gap between germline ends came to 12 bases. The CDR3 loop spans 14 amino acids. The CDR3 spells CASSLRAGLYEQYF. The CDR3 bases are TGTGCCAGCAGTTTGAGGGCAGGGCTCTACGAGCAGTACTTC.

This clonotype was detected many times. Here the CDR3 reads CASSRPSGGEAFF. In nucleotides, the CDR3 is TGTGCCAGCAGCCGCCCATCCGGCGGTGAAGCTTTCTTT. This chain connects TRBV7-9 to TRBJ1-1, with D unresolved. Trimming cost V 5 bases and J 7 bases, with 14 bases left between them. The germline CDR1 and CDR2 sequences are SEHNR and FQNEAQ (reference sequence). The CDR3 length is 13 residues.